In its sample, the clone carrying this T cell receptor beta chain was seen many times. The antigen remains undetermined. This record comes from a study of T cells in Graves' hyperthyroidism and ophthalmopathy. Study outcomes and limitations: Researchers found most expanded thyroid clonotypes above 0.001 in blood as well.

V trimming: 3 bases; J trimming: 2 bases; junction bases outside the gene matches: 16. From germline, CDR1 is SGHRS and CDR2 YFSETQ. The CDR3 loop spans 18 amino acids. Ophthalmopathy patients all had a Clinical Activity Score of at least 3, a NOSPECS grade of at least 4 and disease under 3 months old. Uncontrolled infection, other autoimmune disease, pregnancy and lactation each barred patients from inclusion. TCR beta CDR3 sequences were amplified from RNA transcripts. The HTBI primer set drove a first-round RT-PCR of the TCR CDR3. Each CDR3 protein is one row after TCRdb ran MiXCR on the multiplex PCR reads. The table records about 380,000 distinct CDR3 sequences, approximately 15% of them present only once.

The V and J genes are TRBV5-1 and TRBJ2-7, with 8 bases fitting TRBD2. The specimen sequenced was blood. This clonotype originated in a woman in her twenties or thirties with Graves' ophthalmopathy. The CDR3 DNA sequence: TGCGCCAGCAGCTGGGCCCTACCGGCGGGGGGTCGGGCCTACGAGCAGTACTTC. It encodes CASSWALPAGGRAYEQYF.